This TCR beta chain emerged from a study of T cell responses to AZD1222 COVID-19 vaccine. V lost 0 bases and J lost 7, with 19 bases in between. This CDR3 is built from 17 residues. Germline V gene sequence: CDR1 LGHNA, CDR2 YNFKEQ. TCRdb keeps only in-frame clones here, not all; method: immunoSEQ multiplex PCR. The table lists approximately 73,000 clones, roughly 84% of them singletons. The chain uses TRBV4-2 and TRBJ1-5; D possibly corresponds to TRBD1 (5 bases). The sequences come from peripheral blood, collected on day 0 of AZD1222 vaccination. The TCR sequence derives from an adult in good health. The CDR3 DNA reads TGTGCCAGCAGCCAAGATGGTATTAGGCAGGGCGGACAGCCCCAGCATTTT. Amino acids: CASSQDGIRQGGQPQHF.